This TCR beta chain emerged from a study of cytomegalovirus exposure and HLA in healthy donors. Notes on the study in general: Later analysis associated a missense DCLRE1C variant with TCR beta V- and J-gene trimming.

Worth noting for this clone: Its antigen is still unknown.

PCR was performed using 60 Vbeta and 13 Jbeta primers. Profiled with immunoSEQ multiplex PCR; TCRdb holds only in-frame clones, not every one. This repertoire includes approximately 180,000 clones. CDR3 length equals 15 residues. In germline, CDR1 is SQVTM, CDR2 ANQGSEA. Unmatched junction bases numbered 15, after V lost 7 bases and J lost 4 bases. This TCR derives from a man under 40 in good health and CMV-seronegative. The chain employs TRBV29-1 and TRBJ1-1, with 7 nucleotides matching TRBD1. Specimen: PBMCs. The CDR3 sequence is CSGHRGSNSFTEAFF. The DNA of the CDR3 is TGCAGCGGTCACAGGGGCTCTAATTCTTTCACTGAAGCTTTCTTT.